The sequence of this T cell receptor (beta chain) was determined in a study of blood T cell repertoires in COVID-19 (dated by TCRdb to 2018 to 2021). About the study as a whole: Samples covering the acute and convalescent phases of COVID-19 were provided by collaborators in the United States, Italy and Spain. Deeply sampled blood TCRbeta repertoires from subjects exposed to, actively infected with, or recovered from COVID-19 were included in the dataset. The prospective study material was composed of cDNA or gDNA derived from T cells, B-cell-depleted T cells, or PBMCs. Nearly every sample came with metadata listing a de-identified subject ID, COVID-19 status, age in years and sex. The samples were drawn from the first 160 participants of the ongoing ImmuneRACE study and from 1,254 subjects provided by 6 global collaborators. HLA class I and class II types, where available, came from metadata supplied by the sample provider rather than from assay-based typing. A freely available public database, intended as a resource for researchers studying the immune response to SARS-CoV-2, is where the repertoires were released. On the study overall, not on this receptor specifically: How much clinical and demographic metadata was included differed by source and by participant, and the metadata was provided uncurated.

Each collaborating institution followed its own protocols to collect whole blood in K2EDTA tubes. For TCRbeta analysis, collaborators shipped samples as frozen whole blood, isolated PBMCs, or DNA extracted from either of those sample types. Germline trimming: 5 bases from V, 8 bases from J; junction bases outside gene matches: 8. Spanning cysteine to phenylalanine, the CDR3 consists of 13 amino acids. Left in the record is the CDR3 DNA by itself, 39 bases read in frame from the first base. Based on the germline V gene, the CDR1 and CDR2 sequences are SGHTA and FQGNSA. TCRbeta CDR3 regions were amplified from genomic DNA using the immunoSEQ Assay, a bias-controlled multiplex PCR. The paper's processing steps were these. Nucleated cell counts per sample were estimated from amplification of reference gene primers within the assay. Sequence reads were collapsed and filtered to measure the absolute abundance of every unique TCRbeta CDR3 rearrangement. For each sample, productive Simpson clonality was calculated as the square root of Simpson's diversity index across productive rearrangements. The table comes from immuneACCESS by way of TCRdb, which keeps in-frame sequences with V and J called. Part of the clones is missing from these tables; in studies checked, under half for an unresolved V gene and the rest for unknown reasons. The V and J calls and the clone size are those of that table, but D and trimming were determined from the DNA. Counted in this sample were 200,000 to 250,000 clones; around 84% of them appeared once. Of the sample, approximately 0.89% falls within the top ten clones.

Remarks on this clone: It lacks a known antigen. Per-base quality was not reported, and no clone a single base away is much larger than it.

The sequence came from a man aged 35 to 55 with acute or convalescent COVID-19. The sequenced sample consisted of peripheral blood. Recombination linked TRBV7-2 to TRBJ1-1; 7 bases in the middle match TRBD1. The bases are TGTGCCAGCAGCCCCAGGGGGGATTTAGAAGCTTTCTTT. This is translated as CASSPRGDLEAFF.